These 17 T cell receptor beta chains were sequenced from one sample in a study of OX40 agonist ivuxolimab in advanced cancers. The library was obtained by the immunoSEQ multiplex PCR assay. TCRdb obtained this table from immuneACCESS and retained in-frame rearrangements with V and J assigned. These tables miss some clones; where compared with another copy, unresolved V genes account for less than half of the shortfall, and the remainder is unexplained. For this sample the table gives some 47,000 clones, of which approximately 80% were detected only once. Approximately 7.5% of the sample lies in the top ten. Sequences were derived from CD4+ or CD8+ T cells sorted from blood, sampled in a trial of the OX40 agonist ivuxolimab. Receptors originate from an adult with an advanced solid tumor such as melanoma, head and neck, liver or kidney cancer.

This clone qualifies as medium-sized. The rearrangement uses TRBV30 and TRBJ2-7, with D perhaps TRBD1 (6 bases). There are 13 residues in the CDR3. The germline V gene encodes CDR1 GTSNPN and CDR2 SVGIG (reference sequence). The V end was cut by 8 bases, the J end by 1 base, with 15 bases between. CDR3 loop: CAPSQGPSYEQYF. The CDR3 nucleotides are TGTGCCCCGTCACAGGGTCCGTCCTACGAGCAGTACTTC. The whole variable domain, filled in from reference TRBV30 and TRBJ2-7, reads SQTIHQWPATLVQPVGSPLSLECTVEGTSNPNLYWYRQAAGRGLQLLFYSVGIGQISSEVPQNLSASRPQDRQFILSSKKLLLSDSGFYLCAPSQGPSYEQYFGPGTRLTVT.

The rearrangement uses TRBV19 and TRBJ2-1; TRBD2 matches 9 bases. Trimming at V came to 7 bases and at J to 4 bases, leaving 11 bases not matched to a gene. The V gene's germline CDR1 is LNHDA and CDR2 SQIVND (reference sequence). This CDR3 is built from 16 residues. The CDR3 region has the DNA TGTGCCAGTAAAGATGGGGCGGGAGGGTATTACAATGAGCAGTTCTTC. Translated, it gives CASKDGAGGYYNEQFF.

The chain joins TRBV10-3 to TRBJ2-3; 9 bases fit TRBD2. The CDR3 consists of 15 residues. V dropped 5 bases and J dropped 6; count of bases not matched to a gene: 9. Germline CDR1 reads ENHRY; CDR2 reads SYGVKD. The CDR3 sequence: CAISTKREAIDTQYF. The CDR3 region has the DNA TGTGCCATCAGTACTAAGCGGGAGGCTATCGATACGCAGTATTTT.

V is TRBV13 and J is TRBJ2-3; 7 nucleotides agree with TRBD1. Germline CDR1 and CDR2: PRHDT and FYEKMQ (reference sequence). The CDR3 contains 15 residues. The V and J ends lost 5 bases and 2 bases, in that order; junction bases with no gene match: 7. CDR3 nucleotide sequence: TGTGCCAGCAGCATACCCACAGGGGCCACAGATACGCAGTATTTT. This encodes CASSIPTGATDTQYF.

The V gene is TRBV11-3, the J gene TRBJ1-1; no firm D call. V lost 0 bases, J lost 4 bases, and 6 bases lay in between. CDR3 length: 13 residues. Germline lookup yields CDR1 SGHNT and CDR2 YENEEA. The CDR3 nucleotides are TGTGCCAGCAGCTTAGAGCCCTTCACTGAAGCTTTCTTT. It is translated as CASSLEPFTEAFF.

V and J are TRBV29-1 and TRBJ2-7; D possibly corresponds to TRBD1 (5 bases). Looked up from germline, CDR1 is SQVTM and CDR2 is ANQGSEA. The V end was cut by 3 bases, the J end by 2 bases, with 14 bases between. The CDR3 contains 14 residues. The CDR3 loop is CSVEGPRVPYEQYF. In DNA, the CDR3 is TGCAGCGTTGAGGGGCCCAGGGTGCCCTACGAGCAGTACTTC.

The chain links TRBV4-1 to TRBJ2-1, with 9 bases matching TRBD2. V dropped 0 bases and J dropped 4; count of bases not matched to a gene: 7. This CDR3 is 17 amino acids long. CDR1 and CDR2 from the germline V gene are MGHRA and YSYEKL. The CDR3 loop reads CASSQDPIAGVYNEQFF. The CDR3 DNA sequence: TGCGCCAGCAGCCAAGATCCTATAGCGGGAGTATACAATGAGCAGTTCTTC.

This chain connects TRBV6-5 to TRBJ2-1; 8 bases fit TRBD1. The V segment lost 2 bases and the J segment 4 bases; nucleotides outside the gene matches: 4. This CDR3 region has 15 residues. CDR1 and CDR2 (germline): MNHEY, SVGAGI. The CDR3 reads CASSYEQGEYNEQFF. The CDR3 nucleotides are TGTGCCAGCAGTTACGAACAGGGGGAGTACAATGAGCAGTTCTTC.

V gene TRBV21-1 combines with J gene TRBJ2-5; no DNA check was done on the table's D call, TRBD2. TRBV21-1 is shown as a pseudogene. The CDR3 covers 16 residues. CDR3 in amino acids: CASSKAGRAEGETQYF. The CDR3 DNA reads as TGTGCCAGCAGCAAAGCGGGCAGAGCGGAGGGAGAGACCCAGTACTTC.

This clone was detected only a few times. CDR3 DNA: TGTGCCAGCAGCCCCGGGGGAGCGGGGTCCTACAATGAGCAGTTCTTC. It is translated as CASSPGGAGSYNEQFF. The gene calls are TRBV5-4 and TRBJ2-1, with 7 bases fitting TRBD2. CDR1 is SGHNT and CDR2 is YYREEE in the germline V gene (reference sequence). The CDR3 has 16 residues. The trim removed 4 bases at V and 1 base at J, leaving 8 bases unmatched.

The chain recombines TRBV30 with TRBJ1-3; no clear D gene. The germline gives CDR1 GTSNPN, CDR2 SVGIG (reference sequence). The CDR3 is 14 amino acids. The V end lost 0 bases, the J end lost 3 bases, and 9 bases lay between the germline ends. This CDR3 reads CAWSVGGHGNTIYF. CDR3 nucleotides: TGTGCCTGGAGTGTAGGAGGGCATGGAAACACCATATATTTT.

The rearrangement joins TRBV19 to TRBJ2-2; TRBD2 might be the D (5 bases). The germline V and J ends were trimmed by 3 bases and 6 bases, with 14 bases remaining between them. The CDR3 consists of 15 residues. Germline CDR1 reads LNHDA; CDR2 reads SQIVND (reference sequence). CDR3 sequence reads: CASSIRGISPGELFF. The CDR3 DNA follows: TGTGCCAGTAGTATTCGAGGGATCTCCCCCGGGGAGCTGTTTTTT. Full variable domain (outside the CDR3, taken from reference TRBV19 and TRBJ2-2): DGGITQSPKYLFRKEGQNVTLSCEQNLNHDAMYWYRQDPGQGLRLIYYSQIVNDFQKGDIAEGYSVSREKKESFPLTVTSAQKNPTAFYLCASSIRGISPGELFFGEGSRLTVL.

The rearrangement joins TRBV6-5 to TRBJ2-5; a possible D gene is TRBD1 (5 bases). The germline V and J ends were trimmed by 6 bases and 7 bases, with 18 bases remaining between them. The V gene's germline CDR1 is MNHEY and CDR2 SVGAGI. The CDR3 totals 14 residues. CDR3 amino acids: CASRIGAAQGTQYF. The CDR3 DNA reads as TGTGCCAGCAGAATAGGGGCTGCCCAGGGGACCCAGTACTTC.

This clone was observed a few times. The chain recombines TRBV11-2 with TRBJ2-4, with TRBD1 identical over 10 bases. Germline CDR1 reads SGHAT; CDR2 reads FQNNGV. V trimming: 4 bases; J trimming: 12 bases; junction bases outside the gene matches: 18. The CDR3 is made up of 17 amino acids. The CDR3 DNA reads as TGTGCCAGCAGCTCTTTCCGGGACAGGGGCCTGGTTGGCAATCAGTACTTC. Translation gives CASSSFRDRGLVGNQYF.

This clone was counted only a few times. V gene TRBV19 combines with J gene TRBJ1-1; 7 nucleotides line up with TRBD1. This CDR3 is built from 15 residues. With V trimmed by 0 bases and J by 5 bases, 6 bases remained unmatched. Per the germline V gene, CDR1 is LNHDA and CDR2 is SQIVND (reference sequence). The chain's CDR3 is CASSIDTGVGTEAFF. The DNA of the CDR3 is TGTGCCAGTAGTATAGATACAGGGGTGGGGACTGAAGCTTTCTTT.

This clone has a single count. The J gene is TRBJ2-7, the V gene TRBV6-1, with 8 bases lining up with TRBD1. This CDR3 comprises 15 residues. The J segment lost 2 bases and the V segment lost 7 bases, leaving 10 bases of the junction unmatched. The germline V gene has CDR1 MNHNS and CDR2 SASEGT. The CDR3 sequence: CASINDRGSAYEQYF. The DNA for the CDR3 is TGTGCCAGCATAAACGACAGGGGTTCGGCCTACGAGCAGTACTTC.

To note about this clone: The junction departs from the called germline gene at one end, perhaps through a read error. This CDR3 is also generated by other DNA sequences in the sample. The chain links TRBV9 to TRBJ1-5; no clear D. The CDR3 spans 13 residues. The germline CDR1 and CDR2 sequences are SGDLS and YYNGEE. In DNA form, the CDR3 reads TGTGCCAGCAGTGTAGATTTAGATCAGCCCCAGCATTTT. Translated: CASSVDLDQPQHF.